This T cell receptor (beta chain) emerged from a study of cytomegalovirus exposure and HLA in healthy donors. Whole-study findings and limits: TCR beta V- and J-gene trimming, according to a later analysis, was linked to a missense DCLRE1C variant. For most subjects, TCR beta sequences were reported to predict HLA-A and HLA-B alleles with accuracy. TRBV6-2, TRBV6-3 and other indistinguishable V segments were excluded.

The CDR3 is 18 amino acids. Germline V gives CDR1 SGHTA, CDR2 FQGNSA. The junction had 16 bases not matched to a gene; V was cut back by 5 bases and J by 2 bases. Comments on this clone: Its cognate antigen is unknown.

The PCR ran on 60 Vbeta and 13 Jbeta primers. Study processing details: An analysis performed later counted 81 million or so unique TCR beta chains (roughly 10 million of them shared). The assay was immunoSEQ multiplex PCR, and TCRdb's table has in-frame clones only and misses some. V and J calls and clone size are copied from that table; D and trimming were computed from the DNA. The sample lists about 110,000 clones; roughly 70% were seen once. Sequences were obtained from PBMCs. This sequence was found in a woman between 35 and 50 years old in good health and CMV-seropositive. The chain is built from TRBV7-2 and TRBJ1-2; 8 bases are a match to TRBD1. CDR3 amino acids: CASSPRGFGAGGNYGYTF. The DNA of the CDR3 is TGTGCCAGCAGCCCGAGGGGTTTTGGTGCAGGGGGCAACTATGGCTACACCTTC.